These T cell receptor beta chains were read from a single sample in a study of T cells in Graves' hyperthyroidism and ophthalmopathy. A single record per CDR3 protein comes from TCRdb applying MiXCR to the multiplex PCR reads. Counted here are about 98,000 distinct CDR3 sequences, around 40% occurring once; the ten biggest clones make up 10% to 13%. Input material: peripheral blood or thyroid tissue (not recorded which). The receptor set was obtained from a woman between 25 and 40 years old with Graves' hyperthyroidism. The CDR3 runs from the conserved cysteine through the conserved F or W. The order of the fields is clone size, J gene, V gene, D gene, CDR3 protein, CDR3 DNA. The D gene is left open where the match is weak. The size entry is marked missing in some rows and otherwise reads once, few, many or a size class.

size: many; J: TRBJ1-2; V: TRBV6-5; D: TRBD1; CDR3: CASSDRGAPYGYTF; DNA: TGTGCCAGCAGTGACAGGGGGGCCCCCTATGGCTACACCTTC
size: many; J: TRBJ1-6; V: TRBV5-4; D: -; CDR3: CASSLAGGARSPLHF; DNA: TGTGCCAGCAGCTTGGCCGGGGGTGCGAGGTCACCCCTCCACTTT
size: many; J: TRBJ1-2; V: TRBV7-9; D: TRBD1; CDR3: CASSHRGSYGYTF; DNA: TGTGCCAGCAGCCACAGGGGTAGCTATGGCTACACCTTC
size: many; J: TRBJ1-1; V: TRBV7-3; D: -; CDR3: CASSSPNTEAFF; DNA: TGTGCCAGCAGCTCGCCAAACACTGAAGCTTTCTTT
size: many; J: TRBJ1-6; V: TRBV20-1; D: TRBD1; CDR3: CSARRPGQANSPLHF; DNA: TGCAGTGCTAGGCGACCGGGACAGGCAAATTCACCCCTCCACTTT
size: -; J: TRBJ1-2; V: TRBV20-1; D: TRBD1; CDR3: CSATAGQGVYGYTF; DNA: TGCAGTGCTACTGCGGGACAGGGAGTCTATGGCTACACCTTC
size: -; J: TRBJ1-6; V: TRBV30; D: -; CDR3: CAWSPRAYSPLHF; DNA: TGTGCCTGGAGTCCGCGGGCCTATTCACCCCTCCACTTT
size: many; J: TRBJ2-7; V: TRBV27; D: TRBD2; CDR3: CASRASGSYEQYF; DNA: TGTGCCAGCAGGGCTAGCGGGAGCTACGAGCAGTACTTC
size: -; J: TRBJ2-7; V: TRBV5-1; D: TRBD1; CDR3: CASSLDRVSSSEQYF; DNA: TGCGCCAGCAGCCTGGACAGGGTGAGTTCGTCCGAGCAGTACTTC
size: many; J: TRBJ1-1; V: TRBV14; D: -; CDR3: CASSQDRFTEAFF; DNA: TGTGCCAGCAGCCAAGATCGGTTTACTGAAGCTTTCTTT
size: -; J: TRBJ2-3; V: TRBV7-3; D: TRBD2; CDR3: CAWSRSGYTQYF; DNA: TGTGCCTGGAGTCGTAGCGGGTATACGCAGTATTTT
size: many; J: TRBJ1-1; V: TRBV3-2; D: -; CDR3: CASSQDGREADTEAFF; DNA: TGTGCCAGCAGCCAAGATGGCAGGGAGGCGGACACTGAAGCTTTCTTT
size: many; J: TRBJ1-1; V: TRBV12-3/TRBV12-4; D: -; CDR3: CASRMGTEAFF; DNA: TGTGCCAGCAGGATGGGAACAGAAGCTTTCTTT
size: many; J: TRBJ2-7; V: TRBV20-1; D: -; CDR3: CSAPLGGGRNEQYF; DNA: TGCAGTGCTCCGCTAGGAGGGGGCCGCAACGAGCAGTACTTC